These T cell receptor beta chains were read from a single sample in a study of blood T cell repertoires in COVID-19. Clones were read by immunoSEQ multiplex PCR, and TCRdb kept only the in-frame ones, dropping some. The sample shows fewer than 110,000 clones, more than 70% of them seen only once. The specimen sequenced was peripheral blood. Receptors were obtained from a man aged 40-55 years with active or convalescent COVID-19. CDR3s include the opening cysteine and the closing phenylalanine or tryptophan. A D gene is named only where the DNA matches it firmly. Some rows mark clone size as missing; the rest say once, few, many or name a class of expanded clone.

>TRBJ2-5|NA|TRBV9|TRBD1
TGTGCCAGCAGCACTGGACAGGGTGGGATGCAAGAGACCCAGTACTTC
CASSTGQGGMQETQYF
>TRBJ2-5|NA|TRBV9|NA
TGTGCCAGCAGCCCACAAGGACTTAAAGAGACCCAGTACTTC
CASSPQGLKETQYF
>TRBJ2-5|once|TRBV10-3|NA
TGTGCCACCCTAGGGACTCTCCGGGAGACCCAGTACTTC
CATLGTLRETQYF
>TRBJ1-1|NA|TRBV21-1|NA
TGTGCCAGCAGGCCCGCGACAGGGGTCGCGGCCCCTGAAGCTTTCTTT
CASRPATGVAAPEAFF
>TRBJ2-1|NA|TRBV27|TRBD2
TGTGCCAGCAGCCCCGGGACTAGCGGGAACAGGGAGCAGTTCTTC
CASSPGTSGNREQFF
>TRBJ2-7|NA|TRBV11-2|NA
TGTGCCAGCAGCGCGAGCCGCTCAAATACCTACGAGCAGTACTTC
CASSASRSNTYEQYF
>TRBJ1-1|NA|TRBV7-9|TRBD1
TGTGCCAGCAGCTTACCGGGACAGGGAAGCCAAGCTTTCTTT
CASSLPGQGSQAFF
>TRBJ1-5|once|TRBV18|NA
TGTGCCAGCTCCCGGGGAGGGAACGGTCAGCCCCAGCATTTT
CASSRGGNGQPQHF
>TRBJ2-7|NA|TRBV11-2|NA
TGTGCCAGCAGCTTAATCGGGTACGAGCAGTACTTC
CASSLIGYEQYF
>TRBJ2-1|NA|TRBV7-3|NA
TGTGCCAGCAGCCCCCAATGGACAGTATACAATGAGCAGTTCTTC
CASSPQWTVYNEQFF
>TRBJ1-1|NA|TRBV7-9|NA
TGTGCCAGCAGCTTAGTAGGGGGAAGGGACACTGAAGCTTTCTTT
CASSLVGGRDTEAFF
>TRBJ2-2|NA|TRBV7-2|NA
TGTGCCAGCAGCTCCATGCGTGTCGGGGAGCTGTTTTTT
CASSSMRVGELFF
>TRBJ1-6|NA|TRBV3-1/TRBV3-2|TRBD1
TGTGCCAGCAGCCCCCGGGACAGGGGCTCCTATAATTCACCCCTCCACTTT
CASSPRDRGSYNSPLHF
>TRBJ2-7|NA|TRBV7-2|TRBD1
TGTGCCAGCAGCTTAAGTGGGACAGGGCCTCACGAGCAGTACTTC
CASSLSGTGPHEQYF
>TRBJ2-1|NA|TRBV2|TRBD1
TGTGCCAGCCGACAGGGGAGTCTTTTAAGGCATGAGCAGTTCTTC
CASRQGSLLRHEQFF
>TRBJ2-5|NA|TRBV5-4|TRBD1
TGTGCCAGCAGCTTGGGCTACAGGGGGCAAGAGACCCAGTACTTC
CASSLGYRGQETQYF
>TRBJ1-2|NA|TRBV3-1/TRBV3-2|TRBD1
TGTGCCAGCAGCCAACCGGTCAGGGGGGCGCGTGGCTACACCTTC
CASSQPVRGARGYTF
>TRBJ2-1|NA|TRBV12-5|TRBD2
TGTGCTAGTGGGGTGGGACTAGCGGCCAATGAGCAGTTCTTC
CASGVGLAANEQFF
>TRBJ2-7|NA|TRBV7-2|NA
TGTGCCAGCAGCTCGTACCGGAGTTACGAGCAGTACTTC
CASSSYRSYEQYF
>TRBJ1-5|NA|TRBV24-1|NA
TGTGCCACCGGGACCAACAGGGCCGGCAATCAGCCCCAGCATTTT
CATGTNRAGNQPQHF